The 3 T cell receptor beta chains below come from one sample, sequenced in a study of shared clonotypes between healthy human individuals. Assay: immunoSEQ multiplex PCR; the TCRdb copy retains only in-frame clones and omits some. The table lists approximately 2,200,000 clones, 85% to 95% of them singletons. CD8 cells classed as naive were CD45RO-negative and positively selected for CCR7, excluding terminally differentiated effector memory CD45RA+ cells. Sequencing used naive CD8+ T cells from PBMCs. These receptors were taken from a man aged 18 to 30 in good health. Some clones in this sample may be carry-over from other donors' samples.

The chain carries TRBV19 and TRBJ2-2; possible D gene TRBD2, 6 bases. Germline CDR1 is LNHDA and CDR2 is SQIVND (reference sequence). CDR3 length equals 16 residues. V shed 6 bases and J shed 5 bases, with 19 bases lying between them. CDR3 region: CASRELEGAFTGELFF. DNA for the CDR3: TGTGCCAGTAGAGAGTTGGAGGGTGCCTTTACCGGGGAGCTGTTTTTT.

The gene calls are TRBV7-9 and TRBJ2-7; 9 bases map to TRBD1. The germline CDR1 and CDR2 sequences are SEHNR and FQNEAQ (reference sequence). The V gene end was trimmed by 5 bases and the J gene end by 0 bases; junction bases not matched to a gene: 5. The length of the CDR3 is 15 residues. This CDR3 reads CASSVTGGPSYEQYF. As DNA, the CDR3 is TGTGCCAGCAGCGTTACAGGGGGCCCCTCCTACGAGCAGTACTTC.

The chain is built from TRBV21-1 and TRBJ2-7; the table calls TRBD1, which could not be checked here. TRBV21-1 is a known pseudogene. The CDR3 contains 16 residues. The CDR3 nucleotides read TGTGCCAGCATCATTCCGGGACAGGGGATTTCCTACGAGCAGTACTTC. Translated, it gives CASIIPGQGISYEQYF.